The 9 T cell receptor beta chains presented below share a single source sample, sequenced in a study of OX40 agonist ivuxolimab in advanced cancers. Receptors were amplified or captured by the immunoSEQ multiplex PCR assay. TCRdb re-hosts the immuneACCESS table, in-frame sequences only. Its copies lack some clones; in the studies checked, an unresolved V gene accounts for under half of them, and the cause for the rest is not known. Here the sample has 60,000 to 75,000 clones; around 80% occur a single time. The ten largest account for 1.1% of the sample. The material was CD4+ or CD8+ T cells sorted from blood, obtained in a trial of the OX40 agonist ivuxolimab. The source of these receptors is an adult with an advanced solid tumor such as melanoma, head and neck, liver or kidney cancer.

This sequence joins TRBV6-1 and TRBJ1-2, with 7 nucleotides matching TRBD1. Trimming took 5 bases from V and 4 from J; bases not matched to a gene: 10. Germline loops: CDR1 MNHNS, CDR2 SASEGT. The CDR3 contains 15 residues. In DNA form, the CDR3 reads TGTGCCAGCAGTCACACGACAGGGCCGGGCTATGGCTACACCTTC. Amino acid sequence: CASSHTTGPGYGYTF.

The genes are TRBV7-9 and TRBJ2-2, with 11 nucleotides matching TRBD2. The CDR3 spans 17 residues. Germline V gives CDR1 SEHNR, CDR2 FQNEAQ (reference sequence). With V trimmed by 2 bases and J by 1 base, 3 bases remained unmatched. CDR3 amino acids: CASSLPGLAGNTGELFF. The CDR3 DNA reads TGTGCCAGCAGCTTACCCGGACTAGCGGGGAACACCGGGGAGCTGTTTTTT.

This CDR3 reads CASSRGGNTIYF. The CDR3 DNA follows: TGTGCCAGCAGCCGAGGGGGAAACACCATATATTTT. The V gene is TRBV6-5, the J gene TRBJ1-3; D is ambiguous. This CDR3 has 12 residues. Trimming took off 6 bases at V and 4 bases at J, with 7 bases between the two ends. Germline lookup yields CDR1 MNHEY and CDR2 SVGAGI.

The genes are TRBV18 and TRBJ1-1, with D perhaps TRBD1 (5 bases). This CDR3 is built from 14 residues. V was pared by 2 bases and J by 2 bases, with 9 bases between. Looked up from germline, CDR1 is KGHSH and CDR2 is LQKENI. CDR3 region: CASSPSGENTEAFF. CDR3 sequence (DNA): TGTGCCAGCTCACCATCGGGGGAAAACACTGAAGCTTTCTTT.

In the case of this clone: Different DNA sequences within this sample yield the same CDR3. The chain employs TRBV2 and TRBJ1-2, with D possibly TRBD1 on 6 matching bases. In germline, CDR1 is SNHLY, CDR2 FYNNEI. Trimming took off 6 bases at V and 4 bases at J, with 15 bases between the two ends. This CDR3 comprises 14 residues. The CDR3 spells CASRGTGFGYGYTF. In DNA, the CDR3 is TGTGCCAGCAGAGGAACAGGGTTCGGCTATGGCTACACCTTC.

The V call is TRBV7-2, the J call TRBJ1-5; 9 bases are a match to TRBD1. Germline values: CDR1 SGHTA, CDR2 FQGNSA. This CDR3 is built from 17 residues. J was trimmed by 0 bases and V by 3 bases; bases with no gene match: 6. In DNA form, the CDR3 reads TGTGCCAGCAGCTTGACAGGGGGACCCTCTAGCAATCAGCCCCAGCATTTT. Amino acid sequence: CASSLTGGPSSNQPQHF.

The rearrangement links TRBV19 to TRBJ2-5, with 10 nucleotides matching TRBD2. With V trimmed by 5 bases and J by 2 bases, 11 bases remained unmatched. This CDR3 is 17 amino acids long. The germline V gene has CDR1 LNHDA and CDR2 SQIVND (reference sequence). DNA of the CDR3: TGTGCCAGTAGTCCCCGTTGGGGTAGCGGGGGGCAAGAGACCCAGTACTTC. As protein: CASSPRWGSGGQETQYF.

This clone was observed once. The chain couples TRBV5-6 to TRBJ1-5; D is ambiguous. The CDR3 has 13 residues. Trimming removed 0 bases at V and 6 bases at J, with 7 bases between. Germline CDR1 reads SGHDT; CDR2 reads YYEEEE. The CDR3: CASSLGVFQPQHF. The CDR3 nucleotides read TGTGCCAGCAGCTTGGGGGTCTTTCAGCCCCAGCATTTT.

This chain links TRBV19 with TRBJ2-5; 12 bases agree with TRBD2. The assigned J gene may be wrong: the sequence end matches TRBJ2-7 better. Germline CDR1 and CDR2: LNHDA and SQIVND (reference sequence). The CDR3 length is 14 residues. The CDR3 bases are TGTGCCAGTAGTACTAGCGGGGGGGCCCGCGAGCAGTACTTC. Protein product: CASSTSGGAREQYF.